This T cell receptor beta chain was sequenced for a study of control samples from healthy donors and cancer patients. Repertoires were generated with immunoSEQ multiplex PCR, while TCRdb's copy carries only in-frame clones and drops some. The sample has approximately 170,000 clones, just over 85% seen once; the top ten hold approximately 4.9%. Sequencing was done on a sample of blood. The source of this sequence is a woman between 25 and 40 years old in good health.

CDR3 amino acids: CASATLAGGQYF. The DNA of the CDR3 is TGTGCCAGCGCTACCCTAGCGGGAGGGCAGTATTTT. J is TRBJ2-3 and V is TRBV28, with 11 nucleotides matching TRBD2. Looked up from germline, CDR1 is MDHEN and CDR2 is SYDVKM. Unmatched junction bases numbered 6, after V lost 8 bases and J lost 11 bases. The length of the CDR3 is 12 residues.